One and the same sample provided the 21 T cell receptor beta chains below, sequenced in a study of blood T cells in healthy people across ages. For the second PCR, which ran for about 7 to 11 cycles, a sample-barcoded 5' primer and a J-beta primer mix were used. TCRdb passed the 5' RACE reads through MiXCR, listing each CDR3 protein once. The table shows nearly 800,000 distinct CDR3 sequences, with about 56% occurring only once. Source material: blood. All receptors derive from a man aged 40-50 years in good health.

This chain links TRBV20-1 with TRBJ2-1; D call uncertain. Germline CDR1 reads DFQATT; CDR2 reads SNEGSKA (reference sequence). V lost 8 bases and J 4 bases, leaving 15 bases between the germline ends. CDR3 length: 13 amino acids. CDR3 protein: CSTYGQAYNEQFF. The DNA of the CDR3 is TGCAGTACCTACGGGCAGGCATACAATGAGCAGTTCTTC.

CDR3 coding DNA: TGTGCCAGCAGTTCCCCATTACCCGCGACTACCACCAATGAGCAGTACTTC. Protein sequence: CASSSPLPATTTNEQYF. V is TRBV28 and J is TRBJ2-7, with a possible D match to TRBD2 (5 bases). V was trimmed by 4 bases and J by 7 bases, leaving 26 bases between them. The V gene's germline CDR1 is MDHEN and CDR2 SYDVKM. This CDR3 is 17 amino acids long.

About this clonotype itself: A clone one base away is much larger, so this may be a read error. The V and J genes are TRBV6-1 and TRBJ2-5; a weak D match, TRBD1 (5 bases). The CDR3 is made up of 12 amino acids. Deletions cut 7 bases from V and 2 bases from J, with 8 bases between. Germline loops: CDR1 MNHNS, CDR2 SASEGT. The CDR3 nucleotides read TGTGCCAGCATGACAGTTCAAGAGACCCAGTACTTC. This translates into CASMTVQETQYF.

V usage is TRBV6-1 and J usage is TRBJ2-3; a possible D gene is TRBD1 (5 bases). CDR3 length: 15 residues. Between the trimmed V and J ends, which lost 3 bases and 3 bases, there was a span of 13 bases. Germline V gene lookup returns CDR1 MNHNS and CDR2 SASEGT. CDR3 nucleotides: TGTGCCAGCAGTGAGCAGGGCCAGCAAACAGATACGCAGTATTTT. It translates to CASSEQGQQTDTQYF.

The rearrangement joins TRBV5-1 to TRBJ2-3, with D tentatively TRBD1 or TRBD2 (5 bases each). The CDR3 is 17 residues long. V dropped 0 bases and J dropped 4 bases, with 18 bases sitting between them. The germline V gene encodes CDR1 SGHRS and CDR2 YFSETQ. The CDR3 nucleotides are TGCGCCAGCAGCTTGGCCTCCCACGTGAGGGACCCAGATACGCAGTATTTT. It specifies CASSLASHVRDPDTQYF.

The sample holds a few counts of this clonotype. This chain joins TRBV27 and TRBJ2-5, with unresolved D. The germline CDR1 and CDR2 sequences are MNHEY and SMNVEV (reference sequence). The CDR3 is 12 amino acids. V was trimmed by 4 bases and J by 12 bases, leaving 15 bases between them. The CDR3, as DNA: TGTGCCAGCAGTTCCCCGTCAGGAAAAGAGTACTTC. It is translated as CASSSPSGKEYF.

CDR3 amino acids: CASSQDGEGAAGELFF. The CDR3 nucleotides are TGTGCCAGCAGCCAAGATGGGGAGGGGGCGGCCGGGGAGCTGTTTTTT. The genes are TRBV4-2 and TRBJ2-2; D may correspond to TRBD1 or TRBD2 (7 bases each). V was cut by 0 bases and J by 6 bases, with 14 bases left in between. Germline CDR1 and CDR2: LGHNA and YNFKEQ. This CDR3 has 16 amino acids.

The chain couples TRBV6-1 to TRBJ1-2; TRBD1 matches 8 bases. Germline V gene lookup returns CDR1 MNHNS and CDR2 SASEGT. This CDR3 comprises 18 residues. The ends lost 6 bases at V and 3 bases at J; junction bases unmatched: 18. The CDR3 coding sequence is TGTGCCAGCAGGGGGTGGTTCGGAGACAGGGGTTATGACTATGGCTACACCTTC. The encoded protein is CASRGWFGDRGYDYGYTF.

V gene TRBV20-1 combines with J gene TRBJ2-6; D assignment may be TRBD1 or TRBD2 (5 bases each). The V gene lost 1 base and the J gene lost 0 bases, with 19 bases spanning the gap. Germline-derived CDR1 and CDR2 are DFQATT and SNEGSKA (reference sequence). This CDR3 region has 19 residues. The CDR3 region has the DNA TGCAGTGCTAGAGCTCCAGGGACGCCTGCGAACTCTGGGGCCAACGTCCTGACTTTC. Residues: CSARAPGTPANSGANVLTF.

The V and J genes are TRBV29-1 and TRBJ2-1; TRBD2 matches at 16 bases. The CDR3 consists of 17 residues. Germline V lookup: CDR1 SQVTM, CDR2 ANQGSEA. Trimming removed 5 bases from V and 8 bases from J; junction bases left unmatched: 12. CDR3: CSVRPGLAGGPAHEQFF. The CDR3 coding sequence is TGCAGCGTTCGGCCGGGACTAGCGGGAGGGCCGGCACATGAGCAGTTCTTC.

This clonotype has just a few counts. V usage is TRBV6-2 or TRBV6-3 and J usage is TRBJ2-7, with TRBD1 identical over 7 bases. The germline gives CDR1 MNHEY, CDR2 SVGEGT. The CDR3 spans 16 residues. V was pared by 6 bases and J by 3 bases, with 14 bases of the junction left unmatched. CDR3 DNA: TGTGCCAGCAGCCAGAGAGGCCGACAGGGATACTACGAGCAGTACTTC. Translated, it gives CASSQRGRQGYYEQYF.

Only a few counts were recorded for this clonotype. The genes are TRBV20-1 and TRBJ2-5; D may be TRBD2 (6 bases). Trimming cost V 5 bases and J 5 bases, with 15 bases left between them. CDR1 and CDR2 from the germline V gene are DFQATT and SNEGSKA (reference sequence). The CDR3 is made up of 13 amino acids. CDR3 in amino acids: CSADGGGTETQYF. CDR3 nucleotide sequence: TGCAGTGCTGACGGGGGAGGAACGGAGACCCAGTACTTC.

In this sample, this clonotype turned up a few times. DNA of the CDR3: TGTGCCAGCAGGGACAGGGTGGATTCCTACGAGCAGTACTTC. Protein sequence: CASRDRVDSYEQYF. The chain is built from TRBV2 and TRBJ2-7; 8 nucleotides align to TRBD1. J was trimmed by 1 base and V by 6 bases; bases with no gene match: 5. This CDR3 spans 14 amino acids. The germline V gene encodes CDR1 SNHLY and CDR2 FYNNEI.

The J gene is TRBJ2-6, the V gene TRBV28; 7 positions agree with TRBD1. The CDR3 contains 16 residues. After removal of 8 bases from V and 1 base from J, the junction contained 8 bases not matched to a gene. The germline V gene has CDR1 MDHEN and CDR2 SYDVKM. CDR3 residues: CASGTVIRSGANVLTF. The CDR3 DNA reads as TGTGCCAGCGGGACAGTGATCCGATCTGGGGCCAACGTCCTGACTTTC.

CDR3 residues: CSEKLAGGPLGEQFF. The CDR3 bases are TGCAGCGAAAAGTTAGCGGGAGGGCCCCTCGGTGAGCAGTTCTTC. The gene calls are TRBV29-1 and TRBJ2-1, with 11 bases aligning to TRBD2. V shed 7 bases, J shed 9 bases, and the junction held 14 bases outside the gene matches. Germline V gene lookup returns CDR1 SQVTM and CDR2 ANQGSEA. The CDR3 is 15 residues long.

The CDR3 here is CASKGRGRGLNEKLFF. DNA for the CDR3: TGCGCCAGCAAAGGAAGAGGGAGGGGCCTTAATGAAAAACTGTTTTTT. The chain joins TRBV10-2 to TRBJ1-4, with a weak D call TRBD1 (5 bases). Germline lookup yields CDR1 WSHSY and CDR2 SAAADI. This CDR3 comprises 16 residues. Between the trimmed V and J ends, which lost 7 bases and 4 bases, there was a span of 19 bases.

CDR3 amino acids: CSVALAGVGNIQYF. For the CDR3, the DNA is TGCAGCGTTGCTTTAGCGGGAGTGGGAAACATTCAGTACTTC. The rearrangement uses TRBV29-1 and TRBJ2-4; TRBD2 aligns across 9 bases. Trimming at V came to 4 bases and at J to 6 bases, leaving 7 bases not matched to a gene. The CDR3 contains 14 residues. Germline V gene data show CDR1 as SQVTM and CDR2 as ANQGSEA. Full variable domain (remainder filled in from reference TRBV29-1 and TRBJ2-4): SAVISQKPSRDICQRGTSLTIQCQVDSQVTMMFWYRQQPGQSLTLIATANQGSEATYESGFVIDKFPISRPNLTFSTLTVSNMSPEDSSIYLCSVALAGVGNIQYFGAGTRLSVL.

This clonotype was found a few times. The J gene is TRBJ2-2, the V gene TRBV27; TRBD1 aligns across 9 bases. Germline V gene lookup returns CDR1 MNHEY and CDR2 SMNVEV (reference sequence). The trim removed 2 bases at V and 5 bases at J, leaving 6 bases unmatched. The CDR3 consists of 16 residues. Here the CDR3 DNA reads TGTGCCAGCAGTTTAGCAACAGGGGGCTGGACCGGGGAGCTGTTTTTT. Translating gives CASSLATGGWTGELFF.

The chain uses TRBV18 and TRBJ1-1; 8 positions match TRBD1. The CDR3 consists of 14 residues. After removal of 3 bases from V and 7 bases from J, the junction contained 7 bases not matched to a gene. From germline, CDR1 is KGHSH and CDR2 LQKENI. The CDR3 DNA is TGTGCCAGCTCACCCTCCGGACAGGGTGGTGAAGCTTTCTTT. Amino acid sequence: CASSPSGQGGEAFF. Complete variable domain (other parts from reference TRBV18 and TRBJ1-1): NAGVMQNPRHLVRRRGQEARLRCSPMKGHSHVYWYRQLPEEGLKFMVYLQKENIIDESGMPKERFSAEFPKEGPSILRIQQVVRGDSAAYFCASSPSGQGGEAFFGQGTRLTVV.

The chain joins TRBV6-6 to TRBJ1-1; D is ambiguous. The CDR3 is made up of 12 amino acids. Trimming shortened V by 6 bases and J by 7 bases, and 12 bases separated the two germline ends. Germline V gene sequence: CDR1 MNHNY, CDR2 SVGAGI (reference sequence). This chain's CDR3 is CASSTTGGEAFF. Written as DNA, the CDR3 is TGTGCCAGCAGCACCACCGGCGGTGAAGCTTTCTTT.

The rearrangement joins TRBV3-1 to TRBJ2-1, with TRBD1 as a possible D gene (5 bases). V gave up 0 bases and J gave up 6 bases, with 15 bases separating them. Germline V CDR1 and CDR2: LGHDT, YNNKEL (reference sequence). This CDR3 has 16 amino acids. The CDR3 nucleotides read TGTGCCAGCAGCCAAGATCTCGCCAGGGCCGGCAATGAGCAGTTCTTC. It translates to CASSQDLARAGNEQFF.